This T cell receptor (beta chain) was recovered during a study of blood T cell repertoires in COVID-19. Study context: The analysed material was cDNA or gDNA that came from T cells, B-cell-depleted T cells, or PBMCs.

While infection was still active, Seattle patients were enrolled and then followed longitudinally. V was clipped by 3 bases and J by 0 bases; unmatched bases: 8. This CDR3 contains 16 residues. Germline assignment: CDR1 SGHTS and CDR2 YDEGEE. Methods used by the authors: Estimation of nucleated cell counts was performed using reference gene primer amplification. The repertoire was sequenced with immunoSEQ multiplex PCR; TCRdb's copy has only in-frame clones and lacks some. V and J calls and clone size are those listed in that table; D and trimming were worked out from the DNA. Among fewer than 350,000 clones, about nine tenths were seen once, and the ten largest hold approximately 9.9%.

The receptor was derived from a young man with COVID-19, enrolled during active disease. The source material was peripheral blood. The V and J genes are TRBV5-8 and TRBJ2-7; 8 positions agree with TRBD1. The CDR3 sequence is CASSYRGQVSSYEQYF. The DNA for the CDR3 is TGTGCCAGCAGCTATCGGGGACAGGTCAGCTCCTACGAGCAGTACTTC.